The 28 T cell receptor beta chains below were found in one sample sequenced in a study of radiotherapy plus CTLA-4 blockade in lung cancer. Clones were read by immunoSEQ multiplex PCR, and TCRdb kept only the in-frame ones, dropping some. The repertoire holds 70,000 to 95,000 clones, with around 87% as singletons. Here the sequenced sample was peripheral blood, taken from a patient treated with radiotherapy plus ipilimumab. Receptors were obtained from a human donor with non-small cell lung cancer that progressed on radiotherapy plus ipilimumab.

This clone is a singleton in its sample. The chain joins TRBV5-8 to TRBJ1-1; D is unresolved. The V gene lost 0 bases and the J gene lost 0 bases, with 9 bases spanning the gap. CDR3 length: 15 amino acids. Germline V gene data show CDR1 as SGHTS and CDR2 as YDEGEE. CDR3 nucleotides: TGTGCCAGCAGCTTGGAAGTGGGTATGAACACTGAAGCTTTCTTT. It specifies CASSLEVGMNTEAFF.

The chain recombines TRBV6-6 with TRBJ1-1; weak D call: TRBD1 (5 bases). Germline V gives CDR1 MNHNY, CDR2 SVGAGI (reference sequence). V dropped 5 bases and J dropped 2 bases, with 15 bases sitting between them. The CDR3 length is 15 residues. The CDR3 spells CASSGSGAANTEAFF. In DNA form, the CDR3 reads TGTGCCAGCAGTGGATCCGGGGCAGCTAACACTGAAGCTTTCTTT.

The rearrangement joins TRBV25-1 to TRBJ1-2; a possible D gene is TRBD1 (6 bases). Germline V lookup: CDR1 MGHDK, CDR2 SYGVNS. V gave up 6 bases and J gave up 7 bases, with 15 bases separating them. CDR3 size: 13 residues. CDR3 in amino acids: CASSFEGGSGYTF. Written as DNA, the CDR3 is TGTGCCAGCAGCTTCGAGGGGGGGTCTGGCTACACCTTC.

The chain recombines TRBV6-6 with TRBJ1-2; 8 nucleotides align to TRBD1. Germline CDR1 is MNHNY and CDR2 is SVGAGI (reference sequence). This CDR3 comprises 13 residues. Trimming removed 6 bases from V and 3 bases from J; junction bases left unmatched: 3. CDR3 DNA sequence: TGTGCCAGCAGCCCAGGGGGCGACTATGGCTACACCTTC. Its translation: CASSPGGDYGYTF.

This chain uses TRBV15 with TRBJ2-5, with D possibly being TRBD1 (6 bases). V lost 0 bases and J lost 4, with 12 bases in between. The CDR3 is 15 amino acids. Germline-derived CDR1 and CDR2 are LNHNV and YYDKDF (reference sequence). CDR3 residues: CATSRDKLGGETQYF. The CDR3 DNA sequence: TGTGCCACCAGCAGAGATAAATTAGGGGGAGAGACCCAGTACTTC.

The CDR3 here is CASSPRQGAPYEQYF. CDR3 nucleotide sequence: TGTGCCAGTAGCCCCAGACAGGGGGCCCCCTACGAGCAGTACTTC. The chain carries TRBV19 and TRBJ2-7, with TRBD1 matching over 10 bases. The V gene end was trimmed by 6 bases and the J gene end by 2 bases; junction bases not matched to a gene: 7. Germline lookup yields CDR1 LNHDA and CDR2 SQIVND (reference sequence). The CDR3 has 15 residues.

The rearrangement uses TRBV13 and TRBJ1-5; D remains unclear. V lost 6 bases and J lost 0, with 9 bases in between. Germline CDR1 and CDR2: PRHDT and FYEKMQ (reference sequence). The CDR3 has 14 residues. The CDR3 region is CASRVGGSNQPQHF. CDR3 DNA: TGTGCCAGCAGGGTCGGAGGTAGCAATCAGCCCCAGCATTTT.

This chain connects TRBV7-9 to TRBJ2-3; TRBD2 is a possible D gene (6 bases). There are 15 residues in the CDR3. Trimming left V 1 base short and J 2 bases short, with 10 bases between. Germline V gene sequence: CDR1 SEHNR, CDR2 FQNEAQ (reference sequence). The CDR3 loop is CASSLDSGLTDTQYF. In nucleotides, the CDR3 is TGTGCCAGCAGCTTAGATAGCGGACTCACAGATACGCAGTATTTT.

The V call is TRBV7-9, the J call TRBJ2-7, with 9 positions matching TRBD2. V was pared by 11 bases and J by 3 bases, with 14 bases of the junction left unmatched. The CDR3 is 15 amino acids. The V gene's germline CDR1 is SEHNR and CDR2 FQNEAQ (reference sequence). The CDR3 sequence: CALSDWASGNYEQYF. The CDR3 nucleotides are TGTGCCCTTTCGGATTGGGCTAGCGGGAACTACGAGCAGTACTTC.

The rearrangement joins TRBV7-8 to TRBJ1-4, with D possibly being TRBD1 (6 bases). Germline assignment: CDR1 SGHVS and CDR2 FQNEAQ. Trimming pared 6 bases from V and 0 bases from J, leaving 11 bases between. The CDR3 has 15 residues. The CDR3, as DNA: TGTGCCAGCAGTTACGGGACAACAACTAATGAAAAACTGTTTTTT. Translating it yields CASSYGTTTNEKLFF.

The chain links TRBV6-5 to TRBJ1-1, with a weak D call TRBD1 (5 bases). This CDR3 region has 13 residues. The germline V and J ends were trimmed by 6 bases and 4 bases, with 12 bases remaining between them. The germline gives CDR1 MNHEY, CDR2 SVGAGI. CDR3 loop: CASSPGGVTEAFF. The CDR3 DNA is TGTGCCAGCAGCCCTGGGGGGGTCACTGAAGCTTTCTTT.

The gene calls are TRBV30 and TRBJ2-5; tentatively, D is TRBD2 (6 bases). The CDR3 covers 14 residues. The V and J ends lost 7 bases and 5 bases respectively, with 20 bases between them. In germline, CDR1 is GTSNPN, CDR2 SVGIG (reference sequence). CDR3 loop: CAFHPGLSGETQYF. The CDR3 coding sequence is TGTGCCTTCCACCCGGGACTTAGTGGGGAGACCCAGTACTTC.

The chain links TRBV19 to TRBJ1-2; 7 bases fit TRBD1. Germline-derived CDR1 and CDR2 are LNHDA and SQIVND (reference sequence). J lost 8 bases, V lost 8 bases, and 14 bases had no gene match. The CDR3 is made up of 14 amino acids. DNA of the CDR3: TGTGCCAGTCGAGTCATGGGAGGGGGCTTCGGCTACACCTTC. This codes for CASRVMGGGFGYTF. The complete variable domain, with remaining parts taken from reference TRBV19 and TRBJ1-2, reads DGGITQSPKYLFRKEGQNVTLSCEQNLNHDAMYWYRQDPGQGLRLIYYSQIVNDFQKGDIAEGYSVSREKKESFPLTVTSAQKNPTAFYLCASRVMGGGFGYTFGSGTRLTVV.

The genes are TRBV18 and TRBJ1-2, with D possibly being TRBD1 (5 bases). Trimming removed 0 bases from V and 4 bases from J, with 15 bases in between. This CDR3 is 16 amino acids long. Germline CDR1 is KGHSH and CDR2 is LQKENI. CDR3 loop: CASSPPGGTPSYGYTF. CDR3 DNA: TGTGCCAGCTCACCACCAGGCGGGACCCCCTCCTATGGCTACACCTTC.

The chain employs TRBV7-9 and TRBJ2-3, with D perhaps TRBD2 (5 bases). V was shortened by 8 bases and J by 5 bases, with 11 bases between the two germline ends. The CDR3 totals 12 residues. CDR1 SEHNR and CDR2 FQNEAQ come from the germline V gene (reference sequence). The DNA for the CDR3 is TGTGCCAGCGGGAGCCTTAGAGATACGCAGTATTTT. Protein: CASGSLRDTQYF.

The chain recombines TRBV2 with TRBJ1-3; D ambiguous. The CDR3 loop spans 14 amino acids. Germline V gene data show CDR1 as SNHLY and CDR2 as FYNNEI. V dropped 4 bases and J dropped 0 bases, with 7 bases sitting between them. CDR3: CASSGAASGNTIYF. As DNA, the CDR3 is TGTGCCAGCAGTGGGGCGGCCTCTGGAAACACCATATATTTT. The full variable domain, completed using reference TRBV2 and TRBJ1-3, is EPEVTQTPSHQVTQMGQEVILRCVPISNHLYFYWYRQILGQKVEFLVSFYNNEISEKSEIFDDQFSVERPDGSNFTLKIRSTKLEDSAMYFCASSGAASGNTIYFGEGSWLTVV.

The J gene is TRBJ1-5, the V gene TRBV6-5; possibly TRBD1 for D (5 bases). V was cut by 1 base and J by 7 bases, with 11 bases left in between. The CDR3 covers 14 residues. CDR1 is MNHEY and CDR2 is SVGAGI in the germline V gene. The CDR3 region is CASSYLGPGQPQHF. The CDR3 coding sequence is TGTGCCAGCAGTTACTTGGGGCCCGGACAGCCCCAGCATTTT.

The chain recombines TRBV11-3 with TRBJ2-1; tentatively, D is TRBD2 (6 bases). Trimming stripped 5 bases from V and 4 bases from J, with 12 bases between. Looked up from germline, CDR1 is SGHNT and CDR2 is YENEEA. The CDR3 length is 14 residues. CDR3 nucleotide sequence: TGTGCCAGCAGCGTGGGACTCGGTTACAATGAGCAGTTCTTC. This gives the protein CASSVGLGYNEQFF.

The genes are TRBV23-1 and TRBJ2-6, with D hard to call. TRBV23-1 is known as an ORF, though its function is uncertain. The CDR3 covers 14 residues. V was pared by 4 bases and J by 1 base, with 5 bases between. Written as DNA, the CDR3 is TGCGCCAGCAGTCGGGAATCTGGGGCCAACGTCCTGACTTTC. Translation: CASSRESGANVLTF.

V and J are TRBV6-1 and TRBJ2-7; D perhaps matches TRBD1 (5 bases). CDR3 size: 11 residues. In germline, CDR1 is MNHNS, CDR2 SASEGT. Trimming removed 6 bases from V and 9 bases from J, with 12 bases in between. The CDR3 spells CASSESGWQYF. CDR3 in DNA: TGTGCCAGCAGCGAATCAGGGTGGCAGTACTTC.

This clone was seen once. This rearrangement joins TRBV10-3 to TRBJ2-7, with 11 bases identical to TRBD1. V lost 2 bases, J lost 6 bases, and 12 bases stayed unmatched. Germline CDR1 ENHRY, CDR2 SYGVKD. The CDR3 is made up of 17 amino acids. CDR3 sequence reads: CAISEPRTGGFFGEQYF. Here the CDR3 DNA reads TGTGCCATCAGTGAGCCCAGGACAGGGGGCTTCTTTGGCGAGCAGTACTTC.

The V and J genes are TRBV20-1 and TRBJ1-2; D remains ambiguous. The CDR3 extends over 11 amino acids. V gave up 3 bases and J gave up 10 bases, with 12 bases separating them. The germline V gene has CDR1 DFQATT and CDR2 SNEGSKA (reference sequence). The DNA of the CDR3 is TGCAGTGCTAGGGACGGAGGATTCTACACCTTC. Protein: CSARDGGFYTF.

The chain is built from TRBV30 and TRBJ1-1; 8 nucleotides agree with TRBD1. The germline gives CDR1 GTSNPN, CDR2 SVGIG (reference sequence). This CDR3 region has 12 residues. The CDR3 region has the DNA TGTGCAAGGGACAGGTTGAACACTGAAGCTTTCTTT. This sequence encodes CARDRLNTEAFF.

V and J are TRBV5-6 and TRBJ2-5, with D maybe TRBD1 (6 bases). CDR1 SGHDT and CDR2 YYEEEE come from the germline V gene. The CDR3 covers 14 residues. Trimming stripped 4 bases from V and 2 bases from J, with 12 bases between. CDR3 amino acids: CASSRFGQQETQYF. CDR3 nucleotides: TGTGCCAGCAGCAGATTCGGACAGCAAGAGACCCAGTACTTC.

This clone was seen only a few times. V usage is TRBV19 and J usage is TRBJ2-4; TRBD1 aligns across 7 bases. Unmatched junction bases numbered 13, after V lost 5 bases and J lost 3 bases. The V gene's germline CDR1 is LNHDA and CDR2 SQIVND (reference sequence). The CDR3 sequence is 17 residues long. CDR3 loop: CASSPGQQDTFKNIQYF. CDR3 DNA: TGTGCCAGTAGTCCGGGACAGCAAGACACCTTCAAAAACATTCAGTACTTC.

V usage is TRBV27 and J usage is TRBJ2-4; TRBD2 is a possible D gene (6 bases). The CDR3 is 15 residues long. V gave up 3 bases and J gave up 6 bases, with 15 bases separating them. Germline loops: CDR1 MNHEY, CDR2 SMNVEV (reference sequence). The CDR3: CASSFRQGGVNIQYF. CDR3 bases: TGTGCCAGCAGTTTTAGGCAGGGAGGTGTAAACATTCAGTACTTC.

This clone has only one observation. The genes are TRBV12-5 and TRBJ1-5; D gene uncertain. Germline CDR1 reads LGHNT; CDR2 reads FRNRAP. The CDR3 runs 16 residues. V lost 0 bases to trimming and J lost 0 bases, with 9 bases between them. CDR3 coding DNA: TGTGCTAGTGGTTTGGTACAGTACTATAGCAATCAGCCCCAGCATTTT. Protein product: CASGLVQYYSNQPQHF.

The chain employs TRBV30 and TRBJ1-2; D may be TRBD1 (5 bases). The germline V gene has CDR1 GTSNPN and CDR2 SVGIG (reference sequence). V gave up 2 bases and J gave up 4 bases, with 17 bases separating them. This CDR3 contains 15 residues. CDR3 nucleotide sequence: TGTGCCTGGAGTCCAAACCCAGACAGACGCTATGGCTACACCTTC. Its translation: CAWSPNPDRRYGYTF.